This T cell receptor beta chain comes out of a study of blood T cells in healthy people across ages. The wider study: Roughly one uniquely barcoded beta molecule per two T cells was captured.

Whole-study findings and limits: It was the long-lived donors that had more naive CD4+ cells and higher diversity than aged donors. Diversity estimated from one million T cells was considered an underestimate.

Combining a sample-barcoded 5' primer with a J-beta primer mix, a second PCR ran for roughly 6 to 12 cycles. No fewer than 2.5 million CDR3-containing paired-end reads came from each sample. TCRdb re-called the 5' RACE reads with MiXCR, one entry per CDR3 protein. The data contain some 1,500,000 distinct CDR3 sequences, 35% to 45% of them singletons. V lost 5 bases, J lost 7 bases, and 14 bases lay in between. There are 12 residues in the CDR3. Germline V gene lookup returns CDR1 SQVTM and CDR2 ANQGSEA. On this clonotype: Its antigen is not identified.

The clonotype was recovered from a woman in her late teens or twenties in good health. This rearrangement joins TRBV29-1 to TRBJ1-2; no clear D. Sequenced: blood. The DNA for the CDR3 is TGCAGCGTTCAGGACGGCGAGCCTGGCTACACCTTC. Amino acids: CSVQDGEPGYTF.